These 8 T cell receptor beta chains originate from one sample sequenced in a study of blood T cell repertoires in COVID-19. The repertoire was sequenced with immunoSEQ multiplex PCR; TCRdb's copy has only in-frame clones and lacks some. The sample lists roughly 420,000 clones, around 89% occurring once. Sequenced: PBMCs or T cells enriched from blood (not recorded which). The receptors were gathered from a woman in her 30s with acute COVID-19.

This clone has just a few counts. Additional DNA sequences in this sample encode the identical CDR3. The DNA of the CDR3 is TGCGCCAGCAGCTTGGGACAGGGAAGCAATCAGCCCCAGCATTTT. Amino acid sequence: CASSLGQGSNQPQHF. The V and J genes are TRBV5-1 and TRBJ1-5; 7 nucleotides agree with TRBD1. Germline CDR1 is SGHRS and CDR2 is YFSETQ. V trimming: 0 bases; J trimming: 1 base; junction bases outside the gene matches: 1. The CDR3 loop spans 15 amino acids.

The rearrangement links TRBV19 to TRBJ1-6; D not certain. Trimming pared 5 bases from V and 7 bases from J, leaving 15 bases between. The CDR3 loop spans 15 amino acids. The germline V gene has CDR1 LNHDA and CDR2 SQIVND (reference sequence). CDR3 coding DNA: TGTGCCAGTAGTGCAAACAGTAACAAAAATTCACCCCTCCACTTT. Translating gives CASSANSNKNSPLHF.

V is TRBV5-1 and J is TRBJ2-7, with a tentative D call TRBD1 (5 bases). CDR3 length: 13 residues. From germline, CDR1 is SGHRS and CDR2 YFSETQ. Deletions cut 4 bases from V and 4 bases from J, with 12 bases between. The CDR3 spells CASSTGDRYEQYF. The CDR3 bases are TGCGCCAGCAGCACCGGAGACAGATACGAGCAGTACTTC.

This chain links TRBV3-1 (or the pseudogene TRBV3-2) with TRBJ1-5, with TRBD1 matching over 7 bases. This CDR3 is 20 amino acids long. After removal of 0 bases from V and 0 bases from J, the junction contained 14 bases not matched to a gene. Germline CDR1 LGHDT, CDR2 YNNKEL (reference sequence). CDR3 in amino acids: CASSQEVGFTGAFSNQPQHF. In nucleotides, the CDR3 is TGTGCCAGCAGCCAAGAAGTCGGTTTTACAGGGGCATTTAGCAATCAGCCCCAGCATTTT.

The chain employs TRBV15 and TRBJ1-3; D may be TRBD1 (5 bases). The V and J ends lost 4 bases and 0 bases respectively, with 13 bases between them. The CDR3 length is 16 residues. Germline CDR1 and CDR2: LNHNV and YYDKDF (reference sequence). The CDR3 nucleotides read TGTGCCACCAGCAAGGTGGGGGGATACTCTGGAAACACCATATATTTT. Translated, it gives CATSKVGGYSGNTIYF.

The chain employs TRBV5-1 and TRBJ2-3, with a possible D match to TRBD1 (6 bases). The V gene lost 4 bases and the J gene lost 2 bases, with 17 bases spanning the gap. Germline CDR1 reads SGHRS; CDR2 reads YFSETQ. This CDR3 contains 16 residues. The CDR3 is CASSDLGTPDTDTQYF. The CDR3 nucleotides read TGCGCCAGCAGCGACCTAGGGACACCAGACACAGATACGCAGTATTTT.

The chain recombines TRBV3-1 (or the pseudogene TRBV3-2) with TRBJ2-7; 8 bases map to TRBD1. J was trimmed by 2 bases and V by 1 base; bases with no gene match: 1. CDR3 length: 14 residues. Germline CDR1 and CDR2: LGHDT and YNNKEL (reference sequence). The CDR3 protein is CASSQGTGPYEQYF. Here the CDR3 DNA reads TGTGCCAGCAGCCAAGGGACAGGGCCCTACGAGCAGTACTTC.

There are a few counts of this clone. The chain couples TRBV30 to TRBJ1-5, with 11 bases matching TRBD1. From germline, CDR1 is GTSNPN and CDR2 SVGIG (reference sequence). After removal of 2 bases from V and 9 bases from J, the junction contained 9 bases not matched to a gene. The CDR3 loop spans 15 amino acids. The CDR3 coding sequence is TGTGCCTGGAGTCTGGGACAGGGGGGTTCGGGGCCCCAGCATTTT. Encoded protein: CAWSLGQGGSGPQHF.